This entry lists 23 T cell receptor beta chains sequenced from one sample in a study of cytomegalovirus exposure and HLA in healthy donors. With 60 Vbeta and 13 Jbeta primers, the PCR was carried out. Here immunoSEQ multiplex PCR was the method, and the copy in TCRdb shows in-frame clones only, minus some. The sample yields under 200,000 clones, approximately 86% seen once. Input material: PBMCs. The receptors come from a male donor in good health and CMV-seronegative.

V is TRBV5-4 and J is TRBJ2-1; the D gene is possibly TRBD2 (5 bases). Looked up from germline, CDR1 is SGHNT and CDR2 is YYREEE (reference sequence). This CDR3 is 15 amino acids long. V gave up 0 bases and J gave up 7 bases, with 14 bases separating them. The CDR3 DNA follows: TGTGCCAGCAGCTTGGGCGGGCAGGCCCGTAATGAGCAGTTCTTC. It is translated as CASSLGGQARNEQFF.

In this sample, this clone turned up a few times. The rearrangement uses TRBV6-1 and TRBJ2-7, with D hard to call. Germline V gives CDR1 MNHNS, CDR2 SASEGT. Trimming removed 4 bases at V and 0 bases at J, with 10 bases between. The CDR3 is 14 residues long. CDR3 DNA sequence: TGTGCCAGCAGTGTTTACGAGAGCTCCTACGAGCAGTACTTC. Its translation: CASSVYESSYEQYF.

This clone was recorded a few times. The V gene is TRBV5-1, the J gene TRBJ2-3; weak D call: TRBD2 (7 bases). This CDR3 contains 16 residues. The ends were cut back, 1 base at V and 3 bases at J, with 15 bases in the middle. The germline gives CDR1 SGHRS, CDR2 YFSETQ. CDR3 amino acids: CASSLPEGGGTDTQYF. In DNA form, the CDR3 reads TGCGCCAGCAGCTTGCCCGAGGGGGGAGGGACAGATACGCAGTATTTT.

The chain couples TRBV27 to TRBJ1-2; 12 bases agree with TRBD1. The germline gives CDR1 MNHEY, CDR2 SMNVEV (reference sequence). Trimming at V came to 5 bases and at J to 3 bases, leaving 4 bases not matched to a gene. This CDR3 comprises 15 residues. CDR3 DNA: TGTGCCAGCAGTCCCGGGACAGGGGGCCACTATGGCTACACCTTC. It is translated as CASSPGTGGHYGYTF.

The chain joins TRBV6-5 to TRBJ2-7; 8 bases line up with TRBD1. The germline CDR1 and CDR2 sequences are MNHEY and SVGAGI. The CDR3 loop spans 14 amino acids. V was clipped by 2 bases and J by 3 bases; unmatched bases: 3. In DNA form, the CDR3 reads TGTGCCAGCAGTTACAGTACAGGGGGCTACGAGCAGTACTTC. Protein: CASSYSTGGYEQYF.

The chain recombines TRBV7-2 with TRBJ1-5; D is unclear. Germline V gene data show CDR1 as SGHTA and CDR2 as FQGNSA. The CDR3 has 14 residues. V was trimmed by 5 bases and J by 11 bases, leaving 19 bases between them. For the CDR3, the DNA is TGTGCCAGCAGCCCTACGGGGAGGGTCTGGTCCCAGCATTTT. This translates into CASSPTGRVWSQHF. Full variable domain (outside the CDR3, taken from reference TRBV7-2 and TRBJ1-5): GAGVSQSPSNKVTEKGKDVELRCDPISGHTALYWYRQSLGQGLEFLIYFQGNSAPDKSGLPSDRFSAERTGGSVSTLTIQRTQQEDSAVYLCASSPTGRVWSQHFGDGTRLSIL.

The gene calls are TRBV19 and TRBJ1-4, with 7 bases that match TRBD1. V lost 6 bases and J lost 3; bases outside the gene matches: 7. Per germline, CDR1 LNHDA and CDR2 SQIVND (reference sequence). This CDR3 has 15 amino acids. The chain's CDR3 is CASRRAGGANEKLFF. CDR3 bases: TGTGCCAGTAGAAGGGCAGGGGGTGCTAATGAAAAACTGTTTTTT.

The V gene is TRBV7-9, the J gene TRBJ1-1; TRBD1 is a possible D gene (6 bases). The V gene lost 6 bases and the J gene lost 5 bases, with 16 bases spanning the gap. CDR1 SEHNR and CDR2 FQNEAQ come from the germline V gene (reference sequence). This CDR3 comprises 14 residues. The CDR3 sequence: CASSHGGAGTEAFF. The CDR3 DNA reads TGTGCCAGCAGTCATGGGGGCGCAGGGACTGAAGCTTTCTTT.

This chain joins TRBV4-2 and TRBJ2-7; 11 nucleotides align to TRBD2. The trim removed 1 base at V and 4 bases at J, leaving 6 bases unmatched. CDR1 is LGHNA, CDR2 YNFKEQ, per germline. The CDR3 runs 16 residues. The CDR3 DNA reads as TGTGCCAGCAGCCAAGGATTAACTAGCGGGAGTTACGAGCAGTACTTC. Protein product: CASSQGLTSGSYEQYF.

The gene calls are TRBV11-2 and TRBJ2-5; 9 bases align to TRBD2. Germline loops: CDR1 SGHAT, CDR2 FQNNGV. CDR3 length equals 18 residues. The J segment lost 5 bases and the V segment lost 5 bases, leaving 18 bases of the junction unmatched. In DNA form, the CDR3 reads TGTGCCAGCAGCCGGGGTGGACTAGCGACGAGGGTCTCGGAGACCCAGTACTTC. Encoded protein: CASSRGGLATRVSETQYF.

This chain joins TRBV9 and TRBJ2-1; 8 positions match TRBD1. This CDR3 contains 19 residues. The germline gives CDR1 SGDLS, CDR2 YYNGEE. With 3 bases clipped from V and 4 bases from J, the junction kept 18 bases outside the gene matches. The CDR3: CASSDMTGTGGTGYNEQFF. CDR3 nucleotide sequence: TGTGCCAGCAGCGACATGACAGGGACAGGAGGTACGGGGTACAATGAGCAGTTCTTC.

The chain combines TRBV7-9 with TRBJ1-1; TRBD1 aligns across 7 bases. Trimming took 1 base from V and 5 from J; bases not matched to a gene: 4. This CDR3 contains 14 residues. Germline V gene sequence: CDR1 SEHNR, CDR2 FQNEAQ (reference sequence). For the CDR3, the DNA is TGTGCCAGCAGCTTAGTTACAGGGGTAACTGAAGCTTTCTTT. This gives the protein CASSLVTGVTEAFF. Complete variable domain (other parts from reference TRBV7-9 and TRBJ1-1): DTGVSQNPRHKITKRGQNVTFRCDPISEHNRLYWYRQTLGQGPEFLTYFQNEAQLEKSRLLSDRFSAERPKGSFSTLEIQRTEQGDSAMYLCASSLVTGVTEAFFGQGTRLTVV.

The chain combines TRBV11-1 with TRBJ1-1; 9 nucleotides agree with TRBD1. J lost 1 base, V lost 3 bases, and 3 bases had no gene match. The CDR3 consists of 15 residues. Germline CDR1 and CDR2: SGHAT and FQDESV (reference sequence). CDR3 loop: CASSFVGQGNTEAFF. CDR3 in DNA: TGTGCCAGCAGCTTTGTGGGACAGGGGAACACTGAAGCTTTCTTT.

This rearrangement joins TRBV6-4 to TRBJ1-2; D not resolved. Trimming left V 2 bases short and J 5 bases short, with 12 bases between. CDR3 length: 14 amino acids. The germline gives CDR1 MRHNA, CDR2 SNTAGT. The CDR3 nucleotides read TGTGCCAGCAGTGACAATGCCGGGAGTTATGGCTACACCTTC. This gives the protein CASSDNAGSYGYTF.

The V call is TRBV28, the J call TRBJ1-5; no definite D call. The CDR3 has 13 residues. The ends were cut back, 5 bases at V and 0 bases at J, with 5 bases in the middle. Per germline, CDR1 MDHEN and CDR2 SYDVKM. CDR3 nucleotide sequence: TGTGCCAGCAGTATAGATAGCAATCAGCCCCAGCATTTT. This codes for CASSIDSNQPQHF.

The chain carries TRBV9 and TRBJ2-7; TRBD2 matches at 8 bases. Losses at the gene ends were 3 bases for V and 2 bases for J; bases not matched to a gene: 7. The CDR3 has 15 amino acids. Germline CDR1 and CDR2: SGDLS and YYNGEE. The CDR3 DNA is TGTGCCAGCAGCGGTCGACTAGCGCAGACCTACGAGCAGTACTTC. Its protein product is CASSGRLAQTYEQYF. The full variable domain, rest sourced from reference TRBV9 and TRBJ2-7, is DSGVTQTPKHLITATGQRVTLRCSPRSGDLSVYWYQQSLDQGLQFLIQYYNGEERAKGNILERFSAQQFPDLHSELNLSSLELGDSALYFCASSGRLAQTYEQYFGPGTRLTVT.

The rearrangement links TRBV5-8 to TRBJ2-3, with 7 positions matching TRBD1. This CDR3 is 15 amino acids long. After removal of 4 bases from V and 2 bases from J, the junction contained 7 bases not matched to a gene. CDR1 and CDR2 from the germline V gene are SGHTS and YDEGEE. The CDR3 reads CASSPTGIYTDTQYF. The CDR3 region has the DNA TGTGCCAGCAGCCCGACAGGGATCTACACAGATACGCAGTATTTT. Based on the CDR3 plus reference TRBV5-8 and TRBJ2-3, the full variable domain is EAGVTQSPTHLIKTRGQQATLRCSPISGHTSVYWYQQALGLGLQFLLWYDEGEERNRGNFPPRFSGRQFPNYSSELNVNALELEDSALYLCASSPTGIYTDTQYFGPGTRLTVL.

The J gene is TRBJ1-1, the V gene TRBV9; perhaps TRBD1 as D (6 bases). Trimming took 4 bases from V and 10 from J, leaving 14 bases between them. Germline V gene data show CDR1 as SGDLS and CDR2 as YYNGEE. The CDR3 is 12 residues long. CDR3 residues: CASSPQGLGAFF. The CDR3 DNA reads TGTGCCAGCAGCCCACAGGGCCTGGGAGCTTTCTTT.

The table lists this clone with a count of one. The CDR3 reads CASSSMRAGSPLHF. The DNA of the CDR3 is TGTGCCAGCAGTTCGATGAGGGCCGGCTCACCCCTCCACTTT. V gene TRBV27 combines with J gene TRBJ1-6; D uncertain. Trimming took off 4 bases at V and 10 bases at J, with 14 bases between the two ends. Germline values: CDR1 MNHEY, CDR2 SMNVEV (reference sequence). The CDR3 length is 14 residues.

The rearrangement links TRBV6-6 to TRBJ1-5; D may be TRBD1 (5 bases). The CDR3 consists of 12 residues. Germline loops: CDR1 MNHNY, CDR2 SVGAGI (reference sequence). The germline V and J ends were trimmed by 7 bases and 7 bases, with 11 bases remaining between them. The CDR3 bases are TGTGCCAGCATCGAAAAGGGGCAGCCCCAGCATTTT. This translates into CASIEKGQPQHF.

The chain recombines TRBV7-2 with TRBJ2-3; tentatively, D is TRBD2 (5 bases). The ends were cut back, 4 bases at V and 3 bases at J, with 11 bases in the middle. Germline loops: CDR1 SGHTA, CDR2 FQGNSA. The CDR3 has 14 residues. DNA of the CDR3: TGTGCCAGCAGCTCGGACTCACCTACAGATACGCAGTATTTT. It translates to CASSSDSPTDTQYF.

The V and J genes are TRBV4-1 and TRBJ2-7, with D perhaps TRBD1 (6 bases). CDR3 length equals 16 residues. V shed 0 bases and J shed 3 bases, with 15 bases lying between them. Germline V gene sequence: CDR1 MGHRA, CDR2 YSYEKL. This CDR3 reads CASSQDDRSALYEQYF. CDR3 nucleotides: TGCGCCAGCAGCCAAGACGACAGGTCCGCTCTCTACGAGCAGTACTTC.

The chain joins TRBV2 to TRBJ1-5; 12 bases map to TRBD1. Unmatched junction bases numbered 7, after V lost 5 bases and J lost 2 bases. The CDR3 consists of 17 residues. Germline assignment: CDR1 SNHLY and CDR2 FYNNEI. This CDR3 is CASSPGTGGVGNQPQHF. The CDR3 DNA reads TGTGCCAGCAGTCCCGGGACAGGGGGCGTCGGCAATCAGCCCCAGCATTTT.